The 5 T cell receptor beta chains listed next were all sequenced from one sample in a study of identical twins. TCRdb fed the 5' RACE reads into MiXCR, producing one record per CDR3 protein. The repertoire includes about 690,000 distinct CDR3 sequences, 20% to 25% of them detected once, and over 4% sits in the top ten. These data also featured in a second study, about T cells expressing NK-cell markers.

Specimen: PBMCs. The receptor set was obtained from a woman aged 18-35 years in good health.

This rearrangement joins TRBV9 to TRBJ2-5; D not resolved. The CDR3 extends over 14 amino acids. V was pared by 0 bases and J by 5 bases, with 11 bases between. CDR1 and CDR2 from the germline V gene are SGDLS and YYNGEE. The CDR3 DNA reads TGTGCCAGCAGCGTAGCCTCCCTGTGGGAGACCCAGTACTTC. Its protein product is CASSVASLWETQYF.

The rearrangement joins TRBV29-1 to TRBJ2-2; no definite D call. CDR1 and CDR2 from the germline V gene are SQVTM and ANQGSEA. V lost 4 bases to trimming and J lost 7 bases, with 10 bases between them. The CDR3 is made up of 12 amino acids. CDR3 DNA: TGCAGCGTTGTAAGGACGGGCGGGGAGCTGTTTTTT. It is translated as CSVVRTGGELFF.

The chain combines TRBV3-1 with TRBJ2-3, with a possible D match to TRBD1 (5 bases). Germline CDR1 LGHDT, CDR2 YNNKEL (reference sequence). The CDR3 sequence is 14 residues long. Trimming left V 8 bases short and J 4 bases short, with 16 bases between. The CDR3 region has the DNA TGTGCCAGCGGGCGGCAGGGTGGCCCAGATACGCAGTATTTT. Its protein product is CASGRQGGPDTQYF.

This clonotype was counted at least ten times. This chain links TRBV6-1 with TRBJ1-2; the D is unclear. The CDR3 has 13 residues. CDR1 and CDR2 from the germline V gene are MNHNS and SASEGT. Trimming shortened V by 5 bases and J by 0 bases, and 7 bases separated the two germline ends. This chain's CDR3 is CASSKDSNYGYTF. The DNA for the CDR3 is TGTGCCAGCAGTAAAGACTCTAACTATGGCTACACCTTC.

The V gene is TRBV4-3, the J gene TRBJ2-1, with 7 bases lining up with TRBD1. CDR3 size: 14 residues. Germline V gives CDR1 LGHNA, CDR2 YSLEER. The ends lost 5 bases at V and 8 bases at J; junction bases unmatched: 9. CDR3 loop: CASSSHRGPYEQFF. CDR3 sequence (DNA): TGCGCCAGCAGCTCCCACAGGGGCCCCTATGAGCAGTTCTTC.